A selection of T cell receptor beta chains follows, all from one sample in a study of blood T cell repertoires in COVID-19. Sequencing used immunoSEQ multiplex PCR; TCRdb keeps in-frame clones, though not all of them. The table lists about 140,000 clones, approximately 84% of them singletons. The sequenced sample consisted of PBMCs or T cells enriched from blood (not recorded which). The origin of the receptors is a woman aged 45-65 years with acute COVID-19. The CDR3 runs from the conserved cysteine through the conserved F or W. The D gene is left open where the match is weak. Clone sizes are given selectively: once, few, many, or a class where the clone is expanded.

J	V	D	size	DNA	CDR3
TRBJ1-3	TRBV28	-	-	TGTGCCAGCAGTCCCCCTGGGGAGAGCTCTGGAAACACCATATATTTT	CASSPPGESSGNTIYF
TRBJ2-7	TRBV29-1	-	few	TGCAGCGGGGGACGGGGAAGGGAAGGGCAGTACTTC	CSGGRGREGQYF
TRBJ1-3	TRBV28	TRBD1	-	TGTGCCAGCAGTTCCACAGGGGAAGGAAACACCATATATTTT	CASSSTGEGNTIYF
TRBJ1-2	TRBV12-3/TRBV12-4	TRBD1	-	TGTGCCAGCAGTATGGACAGGCACTATGGCTACACCTTC	CASSMDRHYGYTF
TRBJ2-2	TRBV6-5	TRBD2	-	TGTGCCAGCTGGGGGACTAGCGGGACTAGGGAGCTGTTTTTT	CASWGTSGTRELFF
TRBJ1-2	TRBV3-1/TRBV3-2	-	-	TGTGCCAGCAGCCGCACACAGGGTCTGGGCTACACCTTC	CASSRTQGLGYTF
TRBJ1-2	TRBV4-3	-	-	TGCGCCAGCAGCCAAGCTCCGCCCGGGTCCTATGGCTACACCTTC	CASSQAPPGSYGYTF
TRBJ1-5	TRBV30	TRBD1	once	TGTGCCTGGAGCGGACAGGGAGAACAGCCCCAGCATTTT	CAWSGQGEQPQHF
TRBJ2-2	TRBV10-1	-	-	TGCGCCAGCAGGGGGCCCACCGGGGAGCTGTTTTTT	CASRGPTGELFF
TRBJ2-3	TRBV5-1	-	once	TGCGCCAGCAGCTTGGTAACGGGAGAGGGAACAGATACGCAGTATTTT	CASSLVTGEGTDTQYF
TRBJ1-1	TRBV6-5	-	-	TGTGCCAGCACCAAGAACACTGAAGCTTTCTTT	CASTKNTEAFF
TRBJ2-7	TRBV19	TRBD2	-	TGTGCCAGTAGCTATAGCGGGAGGGCCTCCTACGAGCAGTACTTC	CASSYSGRASYEQYF
TRBJ1-4	TRBV18	-	once	TGTGCCAGCTCACCAGAGGAGAGGTTGAGTGAAAAACTGTTTTTT	CASSPEERLSEKLFF
TRBJ2-5	TRBV5-1	-	-	TGCGCCAGCAGCTTGGATTCGGTTCAAGAGACCCAGTACTTC	CASSLDSVQETQYF
TRBJ2-1	TRBV12-3/TRBV12-4	TRBD2	-	TGTGCCAGCAGTCTGGGACTAGCGGACCCTCAGATCTTC	CASSLGLADPQIF
TRBJ1-2	TRBV5-4	-	-	TGTGCCAGCAGCTTGGACAGATCCAACTATGGCTACACCTTC	CASSLDRSNYGYTF
TRBJ2-5	TRBV7-9	-	-	TGTGCCAGCAGCCGTACCGCGGAGACCCAGTACTTC	CASSRTAETQYF
TRBJ2-7	TRBV19	-	-	TGTGCCAGTAGTACCACACAGGGTGGGTTTTACGAGCAGTACTTC	CASSTTQGGFYEQYF
TRBJ2-5	TRBV2	-	-	TGTGCCACCCAGGGGGGCGATCGAGAGACCCAGTACTTC	CATQGGDRETQYF
TRBJ1-2	TRBV9	TRBD1	few	TGTGCCAGCAGCGTAGATCTGGGACAGTATGGCTACACCTTC	CASSVDLGQYGYTF
TRBJ1-3	TRBV11-2	TRBD1	-	TGTGCCAGCAGCCACAGACAGGGCTCTGGAAACACCATATATTTT	CASSHRQGSGNTIYF
TRBJ2-2	TRBV30	TRBD1	-	TGTGCCTTCCAGCCCAGGGGGACACGGGGCACCGGGGAGCTGTTTTTT	CAFQPRGTRGTGELFF
TRBJ1-2	TRBV28	TRBD1	-	TGTGCCAGCAGCCCCGGGACAGTAACTAACTATGGCTACACCTTC	CASSPGTVTNYGYTF
TRBJ2-1	TRBV6-1	TRBD2	-	TGTGCCAGCAGTGGGGCTAGCGGGAGGGCCGCATACAATGAGCAGTTCTTC	CASSGASGRAAYNEQFF
TRBJ2-1	TRBV27	-	-	TGTGCCAGCAGTATAGCTTCGGGGTCACGCTCCTACAATGAGCAGTTCTTC	CASSIASGSRSYNEQFF
TRBJ2-1	TRBV4-3	-	-	TGCGCCAGCAGCCAAGATGCCACTTTTTACAATGAGCAGTTCTTC	CASSQDATFYNEQFF
TRBJ2-3	TRBV3-1/TRBV3-2	TRBD2	-	TGTGCCAGCAGCCAAGATATAGCGGGAGGCGTCACAGATACGCAGTATTTT	CASSQDIAGGVTDTQYF
TRBJ2-1	TRBV4-1	-	-	TGCGCCAGCAGCCCGGGAACCGCCACAATAGAAGAGCAGTTCTTC	CASSPGTATIEEQFF
TRBJ2-5	TRBV4-3	-	-	TGCGCCAGCAGCCAAGACGGACAGCCCTCAGAGACCCAGTACTTC	CASSQDGQPSETQYF
TRBJ2-7	TRBV4-1	-	-	TGCGCCAGCAGCCAAGACGCCAGTTCCTACGAGCAGTACTTC	CASSQDASSYEQYF
TRBJ1-5	TRBV24-1	-	-	TGTGCCTCCCCCTCGGGGGTGCAAACTTATAGCAATCAGCCCCAGCATTTT	CASPSGVQTYSNQPQHF
TRBJ2-3	TRBV11-2	TRBD1	-	TGTGCCAGCAGCCCAGCCGGGACAGGGGGCCGAGATACGCAGTATTTT	CASSPAGTGGRDTQYF
TRBJ2-5	TRBV7-3	TRBD2	-	TGTGCCAGCAGCCAGAGCGGGGGTTTTGGTGAGACCCAGTACTTC	CASSQSGGFGETQYF
TRBJ2-1	TRBV11-1	TRBD2	-	TGTGCCAGCAGCAAAGGACTAGCCAGCAATGAGCAGTTCTTC	CASSKGLASNEQFF
TRBJ1-5	TRBV19	-	-	TGTGCCAGTAGTAAGGTTCGGGGAAATCAGCCCCAGCATTTT	CASSKVRGNQPQHF
TRBJ2-3	TRBV5-4	-	few	TGTGCCAGCAGCCACCTGGACAGTTCGGTTACGCAGTATTTT	CASSHLDSSVTQYF
TRBJ1-1	TRBV3-1/TRBV3-2	TRBD1	-	TGTGCCAGCAGCCGGACGGGACAGCTGAACACTGAAGCTTTCTTT	CASSRTGQLNTEAFF
TRBJ1-1	TRBV6-6	-	few	TGTGCCAGCAGTTACGATCCGGACAGTATGAACACTGAAGCTTTCTTT	CASSYDPDSMNTEAFF
TRBJ1-2	TRBV19	-	-	TGTGCCAGTAGTATAGTCCGAGGGCCGGGCGGCTACACCTTC	CASSIVRGPGGYTF
TRBJ1-2	TRBV6-5	TRBD1	-	TGTGCCACCACAGACAGGGGAGAATATGGCTACACCTTC	CATTDRGEYGYTF
TRBJ1-1	TRBV11-2	TRBD1	-	TGTGCCAGCAGCTTACGGGGGACAGGGAGGGGAACTGAAGCTTTCTTT	CASSLRGTGRGTEAFF